This section outlines one TCR beta chain sequence together with its context. The data were obtained in a study of identical twins. A universal primer site arose from template switching, and cDNA bore unique molecular identifiers. MiXCR, run by TCRdb on the 5' RACE reads, gives a single entry per CDR3 protein. The sample lists roughly 720,000 distinct CDR3 sequences, about 20% seen once, with less than 15% in the top ten. Trimming took 3 bases from V and 3 from J; bases not matched to a gene: 13. CDR3 size: 18 residues. The V gene's germline CDR1 is SGDLS and CDR2 YYNGEE. This sample was shared with a second study, whose subject was T cells expressing NK-cell markers.

The sequence derives from a woman aged 18-29 years in good health. The genes are TRBV9 and TRBJ2-5; 11 bases agree with TRBD2. Sequenced sample: PBMCs. In DNA form, the CDR3 reads TGTGCCAGCAGCGAGACCGGGACTAGCGGAGGGATTAAAGAGACCCAGTACTTC. It translates to CASSETGTSGGIKETQYF.